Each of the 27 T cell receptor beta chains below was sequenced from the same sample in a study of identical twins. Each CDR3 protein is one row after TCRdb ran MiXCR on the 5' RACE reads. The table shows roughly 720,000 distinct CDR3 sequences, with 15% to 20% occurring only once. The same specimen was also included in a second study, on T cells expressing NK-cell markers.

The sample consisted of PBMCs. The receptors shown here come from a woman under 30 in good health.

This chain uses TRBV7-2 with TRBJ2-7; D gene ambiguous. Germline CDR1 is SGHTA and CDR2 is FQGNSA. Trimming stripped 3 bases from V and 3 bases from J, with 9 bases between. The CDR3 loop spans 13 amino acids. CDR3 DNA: TGTGCCAGCAGCTTTGACGCAAACTACGAGCAGTACTTC. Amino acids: CASSFDANYEQYF. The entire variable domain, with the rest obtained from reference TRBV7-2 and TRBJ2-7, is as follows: GAGVSQSPSNKVTEKGKDVELRCDPISGHTALYWYRQSLGQGLEFLIYFQGNSAPDKSGLPSDRFSAERTGGSVSTLTIQRTQQEDSAVYLCASSFDANYEQYFGPGTRLTVT.

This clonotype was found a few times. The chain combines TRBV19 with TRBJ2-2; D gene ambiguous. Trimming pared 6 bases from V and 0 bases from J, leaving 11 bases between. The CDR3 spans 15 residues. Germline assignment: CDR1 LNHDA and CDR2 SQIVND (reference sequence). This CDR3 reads CASRPQKANTGELFF. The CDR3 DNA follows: TGTGCCAGTAGGCCACAAAAAGCGAACACCGGGGAGCTGTTTTTT.

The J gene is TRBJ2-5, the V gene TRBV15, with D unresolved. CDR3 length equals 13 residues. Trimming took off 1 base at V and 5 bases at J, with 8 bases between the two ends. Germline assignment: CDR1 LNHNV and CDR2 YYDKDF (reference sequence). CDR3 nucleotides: TGTGCCACCAGCAGAGTTCGGATTGAGACCCAGTACTTC. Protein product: CATSRVRIETQYF.

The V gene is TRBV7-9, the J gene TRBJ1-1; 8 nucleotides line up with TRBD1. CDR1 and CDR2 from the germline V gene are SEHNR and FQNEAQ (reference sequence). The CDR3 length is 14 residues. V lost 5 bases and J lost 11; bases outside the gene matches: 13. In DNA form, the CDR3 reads TGTGCCAGCAGCCCACCCCATCCGGACAGGGATGCTTTCTTT. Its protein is CASSPPHPDRDAFF. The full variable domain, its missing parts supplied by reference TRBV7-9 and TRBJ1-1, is DTGVSQNPRHKITKRGQNVTFRCDPISEHNRLYWYRQTLGQGPEFLTYFQNEAQLEKSRLLSDRFSAERPKGSFSTLEIQRTEQGDSAMYLCASSPPHPDRDAFFGQGTRLTVV.

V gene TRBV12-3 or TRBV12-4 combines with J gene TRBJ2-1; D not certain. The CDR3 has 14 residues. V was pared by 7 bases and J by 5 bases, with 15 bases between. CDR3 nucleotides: TGTGCCAGCACATTCGGCGTTTCAGACAATGAGCAGTTCTTC. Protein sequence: CASTFGVSDNEQFF.

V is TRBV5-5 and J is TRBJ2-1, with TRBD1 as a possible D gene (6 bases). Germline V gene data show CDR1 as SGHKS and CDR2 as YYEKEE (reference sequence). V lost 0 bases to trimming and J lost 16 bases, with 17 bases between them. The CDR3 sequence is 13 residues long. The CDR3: CASSLAEIQGQFF. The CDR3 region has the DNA TGTGCCAGCAGCTTGGCGGAAATACAGGGACAATTCTTC.

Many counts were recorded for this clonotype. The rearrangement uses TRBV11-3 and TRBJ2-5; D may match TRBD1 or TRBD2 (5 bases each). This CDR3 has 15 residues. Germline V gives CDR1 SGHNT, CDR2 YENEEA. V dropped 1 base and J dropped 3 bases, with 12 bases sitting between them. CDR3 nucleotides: TGTGCCAGCAGCTTAGGGGACGGTCGAAAAGAGACCCAGTACTTC. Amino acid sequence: CASSLGDGRKETQYF.

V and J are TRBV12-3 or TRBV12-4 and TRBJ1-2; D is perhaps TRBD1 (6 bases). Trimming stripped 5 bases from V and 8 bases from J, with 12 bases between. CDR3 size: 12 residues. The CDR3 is CASSPNQGGYTF. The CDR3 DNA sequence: TGTGCCAGCAGTCCAAACCAGGGGGGCTACACCTTC.

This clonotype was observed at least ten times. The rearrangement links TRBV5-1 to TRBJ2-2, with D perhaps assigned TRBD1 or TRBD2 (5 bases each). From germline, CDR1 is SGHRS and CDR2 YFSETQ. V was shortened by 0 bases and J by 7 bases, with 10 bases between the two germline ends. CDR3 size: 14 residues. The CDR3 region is CASSLEGTVGELFF. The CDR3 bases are TGCGCCAGCAGCTTGGAAGGGACGGTCGGGGAGCTGTTTTTT. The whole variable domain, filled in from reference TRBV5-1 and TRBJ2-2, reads KAGVTQTPRYLIKTRGQQVTLSCSPISGHRSVSWYQQTPGQGLQFLFEYFSETQRNKGNFPGRFSGRQFSNSRSEMNVSTLELGDSALYLCASSLEGTVGELFFGEGSRLTVL.

CDR3: CASSQPGQINEKLFF. CDR3 nucleotides: TGTGCCAGCAGCCAACCGGGACAGATTAATGAAAAACTGTTTTTT. This sequence joins TRBV3-1 and TRBJ1-4; 7 nucleotides align to TRBD1. Germline loops: CDR1 LGHDT, CDR2 YNNKEL (reference sequence). This CDR3 region has 15 residues. The J segment lost 4 bases and the V segment lost 2 bases, leaving 4 bases of the junction unmatched.

For the CDR3, the DNA is TGTGCCAGCACATCCATTGGGCCCCAGCATTTT. Amino acids: CASTSIGPQHF. The V gene is TRBV12-3 or TRBV12-4, the J gene TRBJ1-5, with D unclear. V lost 7 bases to trimming and J lost 9 bases, with 10 bases between them. CDR3 length: 11 amino acids.

CDR3 sequence: CSVEEGAGNTIYF. The CDR3 DNA reads TGCAGCGTTGAAGAGGGGGCGGGGAACACCATATATTTT. The chain carries TRBV29-1 and TRBJ1-3, with TRBD1 as a possible D gene (6 bases). CDR3 length: 13 amino acids. Trimming took off 0 bases at V and 7 bases at J, with 10 bases between the two ends. Germline V gene lookup returns CDR1 SQVTM and CDR2 ANQGSEA.

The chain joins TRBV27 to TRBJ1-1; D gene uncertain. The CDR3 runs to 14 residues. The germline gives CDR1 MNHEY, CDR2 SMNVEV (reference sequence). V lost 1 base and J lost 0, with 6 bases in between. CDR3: CASSLFGVNTEAFF. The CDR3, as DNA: TGTGCCAGCAGTTTATTCGGAGTGAACACTGAAGCTTTCTTT.

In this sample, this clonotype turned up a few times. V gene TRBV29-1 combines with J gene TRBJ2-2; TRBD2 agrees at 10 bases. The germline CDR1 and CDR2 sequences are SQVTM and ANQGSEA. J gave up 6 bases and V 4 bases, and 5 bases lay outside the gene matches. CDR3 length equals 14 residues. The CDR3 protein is CSVGGLAGAGELFF. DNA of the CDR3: TGCAGCGTTGGGGGTCTAGCGGGGGCCGGGGAGCTGTTTTTT.

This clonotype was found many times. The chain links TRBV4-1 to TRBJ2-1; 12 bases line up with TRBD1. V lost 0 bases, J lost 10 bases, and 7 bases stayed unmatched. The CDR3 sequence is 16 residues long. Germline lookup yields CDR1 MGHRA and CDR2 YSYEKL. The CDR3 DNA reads TGCGCCAGCAGCCAAGAGCCGGGACAGGGGGCGTACGAGCAGTTCTTC. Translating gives CASSQEPGQGAYEQFF.

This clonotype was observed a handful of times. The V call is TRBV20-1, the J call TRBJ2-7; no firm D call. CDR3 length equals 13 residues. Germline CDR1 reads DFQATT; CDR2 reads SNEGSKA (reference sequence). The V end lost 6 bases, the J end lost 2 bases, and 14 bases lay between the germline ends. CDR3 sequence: CSATPATTYEQYF. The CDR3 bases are TGCAGTGCCACCCCGGCCACCACCTACGAGCAGTACTTC.

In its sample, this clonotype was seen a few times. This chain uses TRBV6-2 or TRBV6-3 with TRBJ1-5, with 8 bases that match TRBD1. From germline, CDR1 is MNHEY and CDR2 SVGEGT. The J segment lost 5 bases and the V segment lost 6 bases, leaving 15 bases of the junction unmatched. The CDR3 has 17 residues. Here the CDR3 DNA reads TGTGCCAGCAGGGATCTACAGGGGGGCTTTAAGGATCAGCCCCAGCATTTT. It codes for CASRDLQGGFKDQPQHF.

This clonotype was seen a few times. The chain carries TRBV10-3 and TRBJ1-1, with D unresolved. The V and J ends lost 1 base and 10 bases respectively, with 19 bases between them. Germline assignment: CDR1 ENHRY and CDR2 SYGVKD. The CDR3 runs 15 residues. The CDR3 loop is CAISEFDKRYGGAFF. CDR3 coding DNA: TGTGCCATCAGTGAGTTTGACAAAAGGTACGGAGGAGCTTTCTTT.

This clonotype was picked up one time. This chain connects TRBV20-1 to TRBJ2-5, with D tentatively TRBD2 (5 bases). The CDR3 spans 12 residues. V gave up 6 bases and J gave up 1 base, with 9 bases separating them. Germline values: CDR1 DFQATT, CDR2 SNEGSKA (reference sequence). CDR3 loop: CSADAGQETQYF. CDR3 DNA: TGCAGTGCCGACGCGGGCCAAGAGACCCAGTACTTC.

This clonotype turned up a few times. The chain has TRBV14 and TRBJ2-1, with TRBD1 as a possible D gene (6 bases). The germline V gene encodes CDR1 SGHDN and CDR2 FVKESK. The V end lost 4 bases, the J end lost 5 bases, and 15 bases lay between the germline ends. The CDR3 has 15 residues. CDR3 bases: TGTGCCAGCAGCCCGCCACAGGGATGGAACAATGAGCAGTTCTTC. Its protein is CASSPPQGWNNEQFF.

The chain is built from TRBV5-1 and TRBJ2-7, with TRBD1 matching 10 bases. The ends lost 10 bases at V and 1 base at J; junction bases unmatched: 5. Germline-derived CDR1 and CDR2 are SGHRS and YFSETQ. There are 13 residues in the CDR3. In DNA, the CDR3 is TGCGCCGCAGGGACAGGGGCGTCCTACGAGCAGTACTTC. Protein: CAAGTGASYEQYF.

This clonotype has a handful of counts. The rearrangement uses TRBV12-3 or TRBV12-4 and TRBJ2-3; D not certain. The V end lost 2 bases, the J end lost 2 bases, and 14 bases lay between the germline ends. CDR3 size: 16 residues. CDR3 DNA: TGTGCCAGCAGTTTAACGGCTCTCCCAGCCACAGATACGCAGTATTTT. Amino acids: CASSLTALPATDTQYF.

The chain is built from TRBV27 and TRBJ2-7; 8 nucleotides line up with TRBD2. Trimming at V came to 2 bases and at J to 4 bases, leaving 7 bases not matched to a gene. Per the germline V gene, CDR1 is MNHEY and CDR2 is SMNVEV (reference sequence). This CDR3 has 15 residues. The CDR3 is CASSLSPGGAYEQYF. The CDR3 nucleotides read TGTGCCAGCAGTTTAAGTCCCGGGGGGGCTTACGAGCAGTACTTC.

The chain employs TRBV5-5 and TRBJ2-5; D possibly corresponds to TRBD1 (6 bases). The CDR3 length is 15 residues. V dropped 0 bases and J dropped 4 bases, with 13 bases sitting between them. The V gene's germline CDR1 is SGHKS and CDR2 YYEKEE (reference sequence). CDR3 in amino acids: CASSLARGDGETQYF. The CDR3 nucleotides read TGTGCCAGCAGCTTGGCCAGGGGTGACGGAGAGACCCAGTACTTC.

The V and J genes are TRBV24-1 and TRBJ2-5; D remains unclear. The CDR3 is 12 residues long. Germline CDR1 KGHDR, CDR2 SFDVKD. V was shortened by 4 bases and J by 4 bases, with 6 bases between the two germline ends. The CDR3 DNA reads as TGTGCCACCAGTGAACACGGAGAGACCCAGTACTTC. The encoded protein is CATSEHGETQYF.

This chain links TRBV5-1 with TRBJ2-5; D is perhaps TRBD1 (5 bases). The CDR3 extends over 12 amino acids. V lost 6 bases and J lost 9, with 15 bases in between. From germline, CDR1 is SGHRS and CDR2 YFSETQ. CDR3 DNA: TGCGCCAGCAACGGCGCCGAAGGGGCCCAGTACTTC. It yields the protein CASNGAEGAQYF.

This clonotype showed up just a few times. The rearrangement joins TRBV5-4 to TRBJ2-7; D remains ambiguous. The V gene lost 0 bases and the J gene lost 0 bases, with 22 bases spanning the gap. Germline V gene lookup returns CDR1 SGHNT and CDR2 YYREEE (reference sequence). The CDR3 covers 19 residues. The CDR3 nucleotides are TGTGCCAGCAGCTTGGAGCTTAATGACCCATGGTCAAACTCCTACGAGCAGTACTTC. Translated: CASSLELNDPWSNSYEQYF.